These 7 T cell receptor beta chains were all obtained from the same sample, sequenced in a study of OX40 agonist ivuxolimab in advanced cancers. The method was immunoSEQ multiplex PCR; TCRdb's version includes in-frame clones alone and lacks a portion of them. Of around 70,000 clones listed, around 83% were seen once; the top ten hold around 6.7%. The sequences come from CD4+ or CD8+ T cells sorted from blood, collected in a trial of the OX40 agonist ivuxolimab. The receptors derive from an adult with an advanced solid tumor such as melanoma, head and neck, liver or kidney cancer.

DNA of the CDR3: TGTGCCAGCAGCCCTGAACCTAGTGATCCGCAGTATTTT. Protein product: CASSPEPSDPQYF. The rearrangement uses TRBV7-3 and TRBJ2-3, with unresolved D. Germline CDR1 and CDR2: SGHTA and FQGTGA. Trimming shortened V by 5 bases and J by 10 bases, and 16 bases separated the two germline ends. The CDR3 length is 13 residues.

The chain couples TRBV5-4 to TRBJ2-7, with TRBD1 matching 7 bases. The CDR3 runs 13 residues. V gave up 3 bases and J gave up 4 bases; unmatched junction bases: 4. Germline CDR1 reads SGHNT; CDR2 reads YYREEE (reference sequence). The CDR3 DNA follows: TGTGCCAGCAGCTCGGACAGGAGTTACGAGCAGTACTTC. As protein: CASSSDRSYEQYF.

The chain employs TRBV7-2 and TRBJ2-7; TRBD1 agrees at 9 bases. The CDR3 runs 14 residues. CDR1 is SGHTA and CDR2 is FQGNSA in the germline V gene. After removal of 8 bases from V and 4 bases from J, the junction contained 9 bases not matched to a gene. CDR3 DNA: TGTGCCAGCTCTCGGGACAGGGAGGGGTACGAGCAGTACTTC. Encoded protein: CASSRDREGYEQYF.

The chain is built from TRBV6-5 and TRBJ1-1; maybe TRBD1 (5 bases). CDR1 and CDR2 (germline): MNHEY, SVGAGI. Trimming stripped 5 bases from V and 4 bases from J, with 11 bases between. The CDR3 is 13 amino acids. The chain's CDR3 is CASSPPGVTEAFF. CDR3 nucleotide sequence: TGTGCCAGCAGTCCCCCGGGGGTCACTGAAGCTTTCTTT.

CDR3 residues: CAWSPMESEAFF. The CDR3 DNA sequence: TGTGCCTGGAGTCCTATGGAGTCAGAAGCTTTCTTT. This rearrangement joins TRBV30 to TRBJ1-1; unclear D gene. Trimming left V 2 bases short and J 8 bases short, with 12 bases between. The CDR3 sequence is 12 residues long. Germline values: CDR1 GTSNPN, CDR2 SVGIG (reference sequence).

This chain connects TRBV2 to TRBJ1-2; no firm D call. Germline CDR1 SNHLY, CDR2 FYNNEI. CDR3 length: 12 residues. Trimming left V 0 bases short and J 5 bases short, with 4 bases between. The CDR3 coding sequence is TGTGCCAGCAGTGAAGCCCGGTATGGCTACACCTTC. Amino acid sequence: CASSEARYGYTF.

This clone has more than one count but fewer than ten. The genes are TRBV29-1 and TRBJ2-5; D might be TRBD2 (5 bases). Looked up from germline, CDR1 is SQVTM and CDR2 is ANQGSEA. The CDR3 totals 14 residues. The CDR3 DNA reads TGCGCCGGCCTGGTGGAGGCGTTCCAAGAGACCCAGTACTTC. It is translated as CAGLVEAFQETQYF.